Below, 14 T cell receptor beta chains from the same sample are listed, as sequenced in a study of blood T cell repertoires in COVID-19. This table comes from immunoSEQ multiplex PCR, and its TCRdb copy is limited to in-frame clones, with some not included. The table has hundreds of thousands of clones, more than 70% seen once; the top ten hold over 2%. Material: PBMCs or T cells enriched from blood (not recorded which). All receptors derive from a woman aged 45-65 years who had recovered from COVID-19.

The chain recombines TRBV19 with TRBJ1-3; D perhaps matches TRBD1 (6 bases). Trimming stripped 5 bases from V and 5 bases from J, with 16 bases between. The CDR3 loop spans 15 amino acids. Germline V gene lookup returns CDR1 LNHDA and CDR2 SQIVND (reference sequence). The CDR3: CASSGTGSFRNTIYF. The DNA for the CDR3 is TGTGCCAGTAGTGGAACAGGGTCCTTTCGAAACACCATATATTTT.

The V gene is TRBV4-1, the J gene TRBJ1-4; a weak D match, TRBD1 (5 bases). CDR3 length equals 15 residues. CDR1 and CDR2 (germline): MGHRA, YSYEKL. The V gene lost 0 bases and the J gene lost 13 bases, with 18 bases spanning the gap. In DNA, the CDR3 is TGCGCCAGCAGCCAAGAAGCCAGGGCCCTAAGGGGACTGTTTTTT. Translating it yields CASSQEARALRGLFF.

The chain links TRBV5-4 to TRBJ2-5; a weak D match, TRBD1 (6 bases). Trimming shortened V by 4 bases and J by 2 bases, and 9 bases separated the two germline ends. This CDR3 contains 13 residues. The germline V gene encodes CDR1 SGHNT and CDR2 YYREEE (reference sequence). The CDR3 loop is CASSRGTQETQYF. CDR3 nucleotide sequence: TGTGCCAGCAGCAGGGGGACACAAGAGACCCAGTACTTC.

The V call is TRBV5-1, the J call TRBJ2-1; 7 bases map to TRBD2. This CDR3 has 14 amino acids. The J segment lost 9 bases and the V segment lost 7 bases, leaving 13 bases of the junction unmatched. Germline values: CDR1 SGHRS, CDR2 YFSETQ. The CDR3 DNA follows: TGCGCCAGCCAAGTACGGGTAGGGGAGGGTGAGCAGTTCTTC. It translates to CASQVRVGEGEQFF.

This clone came up a few times. Other nucleotide sequences in the sample specify the same CDR3. This sequence joins TRBV4-3 and TRBJ1-6; tentatively, D is TRBD1 (5 bases). This CDR3 region has 17 residues. Germline-derived CDR1 and CDR2 are LGHNA and YSLEER. The V end was cut by 0 bases, the J end by 0 bases, with 9 bases between. The CDR3, as DNA: TGCGCCAGCAGCCAAGATCGGGGGAGCTCCTATAATTCACCCCTCCACTTT. Encoded protein: CASSQDRGSSYNSPLHF.

The chain uses TRBV5-4 and TRBJ2-7; weak D call: TRBD2 (7 bases). Between the trimmed V and J ends, which lost 1 base and 4 bases, there was a span of 15 bases. The CDR3 length is 15 residues. The V gene's germline CDR1 is SGHNT and CDR2 YYREEE (reference sequence). In DNA, the CDR3 is TGTGCCAGCAGCTTGAAGCAGGGGACTATTTACGAGCAGTACTTC. Translating gives CASSLKQGTIYEQYF.

This clone was seen only once. The chain links TRBV18 to TRBJ2-7; 7 nucleotides line up with TRBD1. This CDR3 is built from 16 residues. J was trimmed by 0 bases and V by 6 bases; bases with no gene match: 11. Germline lookup yields CDR1 KGHSH and CDR2 LQKENI. CDR3 nucleotides: TGTGCCAGCTCCCATCAGGGGGTCCAAAGCTCCTACGAGCAGTACTTC. Its protein is CASSHQGVQSSYEQYF.

The CDR3 region is CASSQGGGGNTEAFF. DNA of the CDR3: TGTGCCAGCAGCCAAGGTGGAGGTGGGAACACTGAAGCTTTCTTT. V usage is TRBV3-1 (or the pseudogene TRBV3-2) and J usage is TRBJ1-1; D is undetermined. Germline lookup yields CDR1 LGHDT and CDR2 YNNKEL (reference sequence). The CDR3 sequence is 15 residues long. V was trimmed by 1 base and J by 1 base, leaving 10 bases between them.

The genes are TRBV5-4 and TRBJ1-4; D unresolved. Trimming cost V 0 bases and J 8 bases, with 5 bases left between them. Germline values: CDR1 SGHNT, CDR2 YYREEE (reference sequence). This CDR3 region has 12 residues. The CDR3 reads CASSLAGEKLFF. Written as DNA, the CDR3 is TGTGCCAGCAGCTTGGCGGGGGAAAAACTGTTTTTT.

The genes are TRBV15 and TRBJ1-2, with 9 bases fitting TRBD1. CDR3 length: 16 residues. V was pared by 0 bases and J by 8 bases, with 10 bases of the junction left unmatched. Germline V CDR1 and CDR2: LNHNV, YYDKDF (reference sequence). The CDR3 here is CATSRDASGTGNGYTF. The CDR3 DNA reads as TGTGCCACCAGCAGAGATGCCTCCGGGACAGGGAACGGCTACACCTTC.

The rearrangement joins TRBV14 to TRBJ1-1; a weak D match, TRBD1 (5 bases). The germline CDR1 and CDR2 sequences are SGHDN and FVKESK. This CDR3 comprises 15 residues. V lost 4 bases and J lost 6, with 18 bases in between. CDR3: CASSPLGGARSEAFF. The CDR3, as DNA: TGTGCCAGCAGCCCATTAGGAGGGGCGCGTTCTGAAGCTTTCTTT. Full variable domain (missing parts from reference TRBV14 and TRBJ1-1): EAGVTQFPSHSVIEKGQTVTLRCDPISGHDNLYWYRRVMGKEIKFLLHFVKESKQDESGMPNNRFLAERTGGTYSTLKVQPAELEDSGVYFCASSPLGGARSEAFFGQGTRLTVV.

The chain has TRBV21-1 and TRBJ1-1. TRBV21-1 is annotated as a pseudogene. CDR3 length: 14 residues. The CDR3 protein is CASSKRFGETEAFF. The CDR3 DNA sequence: TGTGCCAGCAGCAAAAGGTTCGGGGAGACTGAAGCTTTCTTT.

This chain joins TRBV11-2 and TRBJ1-3; D might be TRBD1 (6 bases). Trimming pared 5 bases from V and 4 bases from J, leaving 15 bases between. The length of the CDR3 is 15 residues. Germline CDR1 SGHAT, CDR2 FQNNGV. The CDR3 DNA reads as TGTGCCAGCAGCAGTTACAGGGCCCGGGGAAACACCATATATTTT. The encoded protein is CASSSYRARGNTIYF.

This chain joins TRBV3-1 (or the pseudogene TRBV3-2) and TRBJ1-2, with D tentatively TRBD1 (5 bases). Trimming left V 7 bases short and J 2 bases short, with 11 bases between. CDR1 LGHDT and CDR2 YNNKEL come from the germline V gene (reference sequence). CDR3 length: 13 amino acids. The CDR3 spells CASTRAGNYGYTF. CDR3 DNA sequence: TGTGCCAGCACCCGGGCAGGGAACTATGGCTACACCTTC.